These 18 T cell receptor beta chains came from one sample sequenced in a study of T cells in Graves' hyperthyroidism and ophthalmopathy. Researchers took RNA transcripts and amplified the TCR beta CDR3 regions from them. HTBI primers drove first-round RT-PCR of the TCR CDR3. TCRdb processed the multiplex PCR reads anew with MiXCR; each CDR3 protein has one entry. The profile shows roughly 650,000 distinct CDR3 sequences, roughly a sixth of them singletons. The sample taken for sequencing was blood. These receptors originate from a woman aged 40 to 50 with Graves' ophthalmopathy.

This clonotype appeared many times. V usage is TRBV13 and J usage is TRBJ2-5, with a weak D call TRBD1 (5 bases). The CDR3 contains 14 residues. V lost 4 bases and J lost 7, with 16 bases in between. Germline CDR1 reads PRHDT; CDR2 reads FYEKMQ (reference sequence). In DNA, the CDR3 is TGTGCCAGCAGCTCCCTAGGGGCGGATTGGACCCAGTACTTC. It specifies CASSSLGADWTQYF.

This chain joins TRBV24-1 and TRBJ2-1, with D unclear. Germline V gene sequence: CDR1 KGHDR, CDR2 SFDVKD. There are 12 residues in the CDR3. V was clipped by 5 bases and J by 4 bases, with 5 bases between them. The CDR3 bases are TGTGCCACCAGTGGAGTATACAATGAGCAGTTCTTC. Translation: CATSGVYNEQFF.

The table lists this clonotype with many counts. This chain uses TRBV3-1 with TRBJ1-6; D unresolved. V lost 4 bases, J lost 7 bases, and 14 bases lay in between. The CDR3 has 15 residues. CDR1 is LGHDT, CDR2 YNNKEL, per germline (reference sequence). The DNA for the CDR3 is TGTGCCAGCAGCCCCTGGGGTGATGAGAATTCACCCCTCCACTTT. It codes for CASSPWGDENSPLHF.

The genes are TRBV5-1 and TRBJ2-5, with 9 bases aligning to TRBD2. After removal of 5 bases from V and 3 bases from J, the junction contained 8 bases not matched to a gene. Germline V gives CDR1 SGHRS, CDR2 YFSETQ. This CDR3 is 15 amino acids long. The CDR3 bases are TGCGCCAGCAGGCCGCGGGGGGGGTCGGAAGAGACCCAGTACTTC. It translates to CASRPRGGSEETQYF.

The table lists this clonotype with a few counts. The rearrangement uses TRBV5-1 and TRBJ2-1, with 9 bases that match TRBD2. The CDR3 spans 15 residues. The V gene end was trimmed by 0 bases and the J gene end by 8 bases; junction bases not matched to a gene: 6. Germline V CDR1 and CDR2: SGHRS, YFSETQ. The CDR3 sequence: CASSLVAGGPDEQFF. The CDR3 bases are TGCGCCAGCAGCTTGGTTGCGGGGGGGCCCGATGAGCAGTTCTTC. Combining the CDR3 with reference TRBV5-1 and TRBJ2-1 gives the whole variable domain KAGVTQTPRYLIKTRGQQVTLSCSPISGHRSVSWYQQTPGQGLQFLFEYFSETQRNKGNFPGRFSGRQFSNSRSEMNVSTLELGDSALYLCASSLVAGGPDEQFFGPGTRLTVL.

This clonotype was seen a few times. CDR3 amino acids: CASTTRVTAQYF. The CDR3 DNA reads as TGTGCCAGCACCACCAGAGTCACGGCCCAGTACTTC. V usage is TRBV6-1 and J usage is TRBJ2-5; no reliable D call. Trimming stripped 7 bases from V and 9 bases from J, with 15 bases between. Germline CDR1 reads MNHNS; CDR2 reads SASEGT. The CDR3 totals 12 residues.

In nucleotides, the CDR3 is TGTGCCAGCAGTCGAGACAGTCCAACTAATGAAAAACTGTTTTTT. This codes for CASSRDSPTNEKLFF. V is TRBV6-1 and J is TRBJ1-4, with D maybe TRBD1 (5 bases). V lost 5 bases, J lost 0 bases, and 10 bases lay in between. The CDR3 has 15 residues. Germline loops: CDR1 MNHNS, CDR2 SASEGT.

This clonotype came up many times. The genes are TRBV10-3 and TRBJ1-1, with D uncertain. The CDR3 runs 13 residues. Germline values: CDR1 ENHRY, CDR2 SYGVKD. Trimming pared 6 bases from V and 3 bases from J, leaving 11 bases between. CDR3 sequence (DNA): TGTGCCATCAGGCCGAACGAGGACACTGAAGCTTTCTTT. This encodes CAIRPNEDTEAFF.

In its sample, this clonotype was seen many times. V usage is TRBV28 and J usage is TRBJ2-1, with TRBD2 matching over 7 bases. CDR3 length: 13 residues. The J segment lost 9 bases and the V segment lost 4 bases, leaving 6 bases of the junction unmatched. Germline assignment: CDR1 MDHEN and CDR2 SYDVKM. In DNA, the CDR3 is TGTGCCAGCAGTTCGGGACTAAGGGGTGAGCAGTTCTTC. It specifies CASSSGLRGEQFF.

This chain joins TRBV24-1 and TRBJ1-5; TRBD1 might be the D (6 bases). Deletions cut 10 bases from V and 5 bases from J, with 14 bases between. The CDR3 is made up of 13 amino acids. Germline V gene data show CDR1 as KGHDR and CDR2 as SFDVKD. The CDR3 DNA reads as TGTGCCACTCTCAGGGGAGAAGATCAGCCCCAGCATTTT. Its protein product is CATLRGEDQPQHF.

This chain links TRBV27 with TRBJ2-1, with 8 bases lining up with TRBD1. Unmatched junction bases numbered 19, after V lost 5 bases and J lost 1 base. Germline V gene lookup returns CDR1 MNHEY and CDR2 SMNVEV (reference sequence). The CDR3 extends over 20 amino acids. The CDR3 DNA follows: TGTGCCAGCAGTCCTAGGACAGGGAGAAGGGTAGCGCGGTCCTACAATGAGCAGTTCTTC. This translates into CASSPRTGRRVARSYNEQFF.

In its sample, this clonotype was seen once. This chain links TRBV7-9 with TRBJ1-1, with TRBD1 identical over 9 bases. Germline CDR1 SEHNR, CDR2 FQNEAQ (reference sequence). The CDR3 has 14 residues. V was pared by 5 bases and J by 6 bases, with 7 bases of the junction left unmatched. CDR3 loop: CASSQWTGDAEAFF. As DNA, the CDR3 is TGTGCCAGCAGCCAATGGACAGGGGACGCTGAAGCTTTCTTT.

In its sample, this clonotype was seen many times. V usage is TRBV12-3 or TRBV12-4 and J usage is TRBJ2-7; D call uncertain. V lost 2 bases, J lost 6 bases, and 17 bases lay in between. The CDR3 length is 15 residues. The CDR3 sequence: CASSLTVGTHSEQYF. In DNA, the CDR3 is TGTGCCAGCAGTTTAACTGTGGGCACACATTCCGAGCAGTACTTC.

This clonotype was detected a few times. The chain couples TRBV4-2 to TRBJ2-1, with TRBD2 matching over 13 bases. This CDR3 has 17 residues. The V gene end was trimmed by 1 base and the J gene end by 4 bases; junction bases not matched to a gene: 4. Per the germline V gene, CDR1 is LGHNA and CDR2 is YNFKEQ. As DNA, the CDR3 is TGTGCCAGCAGCCAAGCTACGGGACTAGCGGGGTACAATGAGCAGTTCTTC. Translation gives CASSQATGLAGYNEQFF.

This clonotype was recorded many times. This rearrangement joins TRBV18 to TRBJ2-5; 8 bases match TRBD2. The CDR3 runs 15 residues. Per the germline V gene, CDR1 is KGHSH and CDR2 is LQKENI. V shed 3 bases, J shed 2 bases, and the junction held 5 bases outside the gene matches. CDR3 protein: CASSPLLAVQETQYF. As DNA, the CDR3 is TGTGCCAGCTCACCGTTACTAGCGGTTCAAGAGACCCAGTACTTC.

This clonotype was observed many times. The gene calls are TRBV5-1 and TRBJ2-5; D remains ambiguous. Germline lookup yields CDR1 SGHRS and CDR2 YFSETQ. This CDR3 has 16 residues. V gave up 1 base and J gave up 5 bases, with 18 bases separating them. The CDR3 here is CASSLSRMSGQETQYF. CDR3 DNA: TGCGCCAGCAGCTTGTCTCGTATGTCAGGTCAGGAGACCCAGTACTTC.

This chain uses TRBV6-1 with TRBJ2-2; no definite D call. Germline CDR1 is MNHNS and CDR2 is SASEGT. The CDR3 consists of 13 residues. V lost 6 bases, J lost 1 base, and 6 bases lay in between. The DNA for the CDR3 is TGTGCCAGCAGCACCGGGAACACCGGGGAGCTGTTTTTT. The encoded protein is CASSTGNTGELFF.

This clonotype was counted many times. The CDR3 DNA reads TGTGCCAGCAGTTACTCGACTAGCACCTACAATGAGCAGTTCTTC. Residues: CASSYSTSTYNEQFF. This chain links TRBV6-5 with TRBJ2-1, with 7 bases that match TRBD2. CDR1 and CDR2 (germline): MNHEY, SVGAGI. V was pared by 0 bases and J by 2 bases, with 1 base of the junction left unmatched. This CDR3 region has 15 residues.